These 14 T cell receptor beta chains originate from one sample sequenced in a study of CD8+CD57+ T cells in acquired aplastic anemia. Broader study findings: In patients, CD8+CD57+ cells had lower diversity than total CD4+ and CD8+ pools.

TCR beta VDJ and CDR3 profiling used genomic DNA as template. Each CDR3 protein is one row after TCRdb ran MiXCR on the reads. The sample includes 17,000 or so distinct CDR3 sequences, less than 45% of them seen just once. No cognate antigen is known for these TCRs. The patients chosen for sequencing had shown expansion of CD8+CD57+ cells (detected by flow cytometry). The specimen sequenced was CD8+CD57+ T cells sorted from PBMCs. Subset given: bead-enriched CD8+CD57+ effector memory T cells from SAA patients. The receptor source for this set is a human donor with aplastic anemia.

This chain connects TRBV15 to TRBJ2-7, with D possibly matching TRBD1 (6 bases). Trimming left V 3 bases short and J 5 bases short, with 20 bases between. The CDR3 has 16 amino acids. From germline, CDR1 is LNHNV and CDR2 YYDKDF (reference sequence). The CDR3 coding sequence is TGTGCCACCAGCAGCGTAGACGGGACACCCGGGGACGAGCAGTACTTC. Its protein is CATSSVDGTPGDEQYF.

The chain's CDR3 is CASRPRRCKNIQYF. CDR3 DNA sequence: TGTGCCAGCAGACCTCGACGGTGCAAAAACATTCAGTACTTC. The genes are TRBV7-3 and TRBJ2-4; D ambiguous. There are 14 residues in the CDR3. V was shortened by 6 bases and J by 3 bases, with 12 bases between the two germline ends. Germline lookup yields CDR1 SGHTA and CDR2 FQGTGA.

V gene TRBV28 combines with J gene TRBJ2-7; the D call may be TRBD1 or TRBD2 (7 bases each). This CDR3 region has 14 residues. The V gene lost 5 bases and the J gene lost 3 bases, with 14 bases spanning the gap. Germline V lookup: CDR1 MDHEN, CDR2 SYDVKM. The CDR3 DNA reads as TGTGCCAGCAGTAAAGCGGGACAGCGCTACGAGCAGTACTTC. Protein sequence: CASSKAGQRYEQYF.

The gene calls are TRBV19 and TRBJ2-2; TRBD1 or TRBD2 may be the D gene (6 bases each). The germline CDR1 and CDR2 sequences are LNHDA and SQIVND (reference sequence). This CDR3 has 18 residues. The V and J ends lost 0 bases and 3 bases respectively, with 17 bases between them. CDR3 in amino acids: CASSIDLVGGGYTGELFF. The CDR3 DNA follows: TGTGCCAGTAGTATAGATCTGGTAGGAGGGGGGTACACCGGGGAGCTGTTTTTT.

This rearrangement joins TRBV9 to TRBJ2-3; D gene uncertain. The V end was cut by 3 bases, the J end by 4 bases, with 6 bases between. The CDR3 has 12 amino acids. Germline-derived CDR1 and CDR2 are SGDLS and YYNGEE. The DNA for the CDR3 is TGTGCCAGCAGCGACTACGCAGATACGCAGTATTTT. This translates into CASSDYADTQYF.

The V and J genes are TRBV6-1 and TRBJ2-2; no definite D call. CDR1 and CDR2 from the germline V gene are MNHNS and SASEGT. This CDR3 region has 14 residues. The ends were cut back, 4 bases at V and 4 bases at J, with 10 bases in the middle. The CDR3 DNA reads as TGTGCCAGCAGTGGGGGTTGGGGCACCGGGGAGCTGTTTTTT. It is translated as CASSGGWGTGELFF.

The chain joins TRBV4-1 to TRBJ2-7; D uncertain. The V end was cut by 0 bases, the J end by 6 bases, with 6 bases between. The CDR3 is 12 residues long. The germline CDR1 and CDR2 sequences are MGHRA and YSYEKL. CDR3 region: CASSQDRAEQYF. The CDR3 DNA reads TGCGCCAGCAGCCAAGATCGGGCCGAGCAGTACTTC.

CDR3 nucleotide sequence: TGTGCCATCAGAAGGGACTTTGCCACAGATACGCAGTATTTT. It yields the protein CAIRRDFATDTQYF. The chain joins TRBV10-3 to TRBJ2-3; a possible D gene is TRBD2 (6 bases). The CDR3 is made up of 14 amino acids. CDR1 is ENHRY, CDR2 SYGVKD, per germline. Trimming cost V 6 bases and J 2 bases, with 12 bases left between them.

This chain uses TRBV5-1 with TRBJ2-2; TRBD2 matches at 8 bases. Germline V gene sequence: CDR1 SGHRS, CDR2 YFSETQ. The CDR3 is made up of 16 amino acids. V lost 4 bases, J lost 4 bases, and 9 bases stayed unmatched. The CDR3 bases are TGCGCCAGCAGCACCCTGGGAGCGGGGGTCACCGGGGAGCTGTTTTTT. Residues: CASSTLGAGVTGELFF.

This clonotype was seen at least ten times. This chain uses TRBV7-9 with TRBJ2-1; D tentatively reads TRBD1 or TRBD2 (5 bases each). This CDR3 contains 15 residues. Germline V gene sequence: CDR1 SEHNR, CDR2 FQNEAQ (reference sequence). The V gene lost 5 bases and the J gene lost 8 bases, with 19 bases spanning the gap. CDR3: CASSAPGWRIDEQFF. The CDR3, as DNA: TGTGCCAGCAGCGCACCAGGGTGGAGGATAGATGAGCAGTTCTTC.

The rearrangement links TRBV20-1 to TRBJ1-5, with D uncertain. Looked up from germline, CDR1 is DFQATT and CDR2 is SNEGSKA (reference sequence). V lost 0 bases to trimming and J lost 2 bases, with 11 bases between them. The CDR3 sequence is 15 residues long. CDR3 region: CSARDNSLGNQPQHF. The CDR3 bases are TGCAGTGCTAGAGATAACTCCCTGGGCAATCAGCCCCAGCATTTT.

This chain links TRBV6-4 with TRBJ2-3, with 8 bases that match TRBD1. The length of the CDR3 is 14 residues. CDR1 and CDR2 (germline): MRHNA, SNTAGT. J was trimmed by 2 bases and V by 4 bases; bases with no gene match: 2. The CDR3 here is CASSGGQDTDTQYF. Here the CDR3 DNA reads TGTGCCAGCAGTGGGGGACAGGACACAGATACGCAGTATTTT.

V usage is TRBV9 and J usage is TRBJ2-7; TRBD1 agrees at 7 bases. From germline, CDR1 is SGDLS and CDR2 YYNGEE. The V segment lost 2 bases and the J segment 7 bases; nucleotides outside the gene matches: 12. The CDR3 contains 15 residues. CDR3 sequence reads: CASSVSYRGYGEQYF. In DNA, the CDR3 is TGTGCCAGCAGCGTCTCTTACAGGGGATATGGGGAGCAGTACTTC.

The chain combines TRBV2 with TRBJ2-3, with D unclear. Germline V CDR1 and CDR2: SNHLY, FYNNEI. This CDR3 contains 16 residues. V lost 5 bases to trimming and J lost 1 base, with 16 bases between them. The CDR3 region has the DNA TGTGCCAGCAGTTTTGGAGAATTTGCGGGCACAGATACGCAGTATTTT. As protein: CASSFGEFAGTDTQYF. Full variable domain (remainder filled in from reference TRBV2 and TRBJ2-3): EPEVTQTPSHQVTQMGQEVILRCVPISNHLYFYWYRQILGQKVEFLVSFYNNEISEKSEIFDDQFSVERPDGSNFTLKIRSTKLEDSAMYFCASSFGEFAGTDTQYFGPGTRLTVL.